A selection of T cell receptor beta chains follows, all from one sample in a study of cytomegalovirus exposure and HLA in healthy donors. Data came from immunoSEQ multiplex PCR; TCRdb stores just in-frame clones and leaves some out. The specimen's table records 25,000 to 35,000 clones. The sequenced sample was PBMCs. All receptors derive from a man aged 35 to 55 in good health and CMV-seronegative. CDR3s include the opening cysteine and the closing phenylalanine or tryptophan. The order of the fields is J gene, V gene, CDR3 protein.

J: TRBJ1-4
V: TRBV30
CDR3: CAWSTGQERGGSEIF

J: TRBJ2-7
V: TRBV11-2
CDR3: CASSLGASGIYEQYF

J: TRBJ2-7
V: TRBV28
CDR3: CASSSVQGVYEQYF

J: TRBJ1-1
V: TRBV7-2
CDR3: CASSLGAGGLEAFF

J: TRBJ2-7
V: TRBV9
CDR3: CASSVGRTSGRNYEQYF

J: TRBJ2-4
V: TRBV6-5
CDR3: CASSSRDRQTIQYF

J: TRBJ2-3
V: TRBV27
CDR3: CASSLWEGTQYF

J: TRBJ2-2
V: TRBV7-3
CDR3: CASSIYSTGELFF

J: TRBJ1-2
V: TRBV5-1
CDR3: CASSPEGGTGNGYTF

J: TRBJ2-3
V: TRBV7-2
CDR3: CASSLAGQGVGDTQYF

J: TRBJ2-5
V: TRBV14
CDR3: CASTKGLAGEETQYF

J: TRBJ2-7
V: TRBV11-2
CDR3: CASSQLGTVSYEQYF

J: TRBJ1-2
V: TRBV4-3
CDR3: CASSQDRGSYGYTF

J: TRBJ1-4
V: TRBV28
CDR3: CASSDGNRLLVDNEKLFF

J: TRBJ1-1
V: TRBV6-1
CDR3: CASNEVTTRAFF

J: TRBJ2-2
V: TRBV5-1
CDR3: CASSFMGTGNTGELFF

J: TRBJ2-1
V: TRBV4-1
CDR3: CASSQEGPAYLGEQFF

J: TRBJ2-7
V: TRBV29-1
CDR3: CSVVPTGDHTYEQYF

J: TRBJ2-1
V: TRBV6-4
CDR3: CASSDGAGGFNEQFF

J: TRBJ1-1
V: TRBV7-8
CDR3: CASSAFRFAGVNTEAFF

J: TRBJ1-4
V: TRBV6-1
CDR3: CASSVNSYGEKLFF

J: TRBJ2-7
V: TRBV7-6
CDR3: CASSLGSGSSYEQYF

J: TRBJ1-3
V: TRBV19
CDR3: CASSGPRGAGNTIYF

J: TRBJ2-1
V: TRBV4-3
CDR3: CASSQGLESNEQFF

J: TRBJ2-1
V: TRBV30
CDR3: CAWSVPGGGDNEQFF

J: TRBJ2-5
V: TRBV4-1
CDR3: CASSQKPSPAGETQYF

J: TRBJ1-1
V: TRBV19
CDR3: CASHSSNTEAFF

J: TRBJ2-1
V: TRBV18
CDR3: CASSSRTSGIAGEQFF

J: TRBJ2-1
V: TRBV7-7
CDR3: CASSLADETEDNEQFF

J: TRBJ2-2
V: TRBV7-8
CDR3: CASRELAGANTGELFF

J: TRBJ1-5
V: TRBV5-1
CDR3: CASSPGAASNQPQHF

J: TRBJ2-2
V: TRBV7-3
CDR3: CASSLAGENTGELFF

J: TRBJ2-2
V: TRBV4-3
CDR3: CASSQDTGQIINPGELFF

J: TRBJ2-2
V: TRBV19
CDR3: CASSIVPRTGELFF

J: TRBJ1-5
V: TRBV29-1
CDR3: CSVAGNSNQPQHF

J: TRBJ1-1
V: TRBV9
CDR3: CASSVQGNTEAFF

J: TRBJ1-4
V: TRBV30
CDR3: CAWSVAASKEKLFF

J: TRBJ1-2
V: TRBV27
CDR3: CASSLKGANYGYTF

J: TRBJ1-5
V: TRBV7-2
CDR3: CASSRDRDEPQHF

J: TRBJ1-3
V: TRBV2
CDR3: CASKGQSSGNTIYF

J: TRBJ1-4
V: TRBV30
CDR3: CAGRKPGGREKLFF

J: TRBJ1-1
V: TRBV14
CDR3: CASSRGSAEAFF

J: TRBJ2-3
V: TRBV19
CDR3: CASSIDQGTDTQYF

J: TRBJ2-1
V: TRBV9
CDR3: CASSGLSGVNNEQFF